This TCR beta chain derives from a study of blood T cell repertoires in COVID-19. Original methodology: Nucleated cell counts were estimated from reference gene primer amplification. Data came from immunoSEQ multiplex PCR; TCRdb stores just in-frame clones and leaves some out. V and J calls plus clone size are reproduced from that table; the DNA served to infer D and trimming. Here the sample spans about 120,000 clones, 77% being singletons. V was shortened by 5 bases and J by 4 bases, with 18 bases between the two germline ends. Germline values: CDR1 SEHNR, CDR2 FQNEAQ (reference sequence). The CDR3 spans 16 residues.

The chain carries TRBV7-9 and TRBJ1-3; no clear D gene. This sequence was found in a human donor in a cohort sampled during active COVID-19. The sequenced sample consisted of peripheral blood. The CDR3 is CASSPGGVYGGNTIYF. In DNA form, the CDR3 reads TGTGCCAGCAGCCCCGGCGGAGTTTATGGAGGAAACACCATATATTTT.